This passage covers 24 T cell receptor beta chains from one sample sequenced in a study of beta chain features in type 1 diabetes. Reverse transcription of all isolated RNA meant that expressed TCRB transcripts were sequenced. The repertoire was sequenced with immunoSEQ multiplex PCR; TCRdb's copy has only in-frame clones and lacks some. This table holds 150,000 or so clones, about a tenth found once. The sequencing input was central memory CD4+ T cells from blood. Receptors were obtained from a man younger than 35 in good health.

This clone was detected a few times. The chain joins TRBV29-1 to TRBJ2-3; 7 bases line up with TRBD1. This CDR3 has 15 residues. Germline-derived CDR1 and CDR2 are SQVTM and ANQGSEA. V shed 7 bases, J shed 2 bases, and the junction held 12 bases outside the gene matches. The CDR3 DNA follows: TGCAGCGCCACGAACCGGGACAGCTACACAGATACGCAGTATTTT. Amino acids: CSATNRDSYTDTQYF.

This clone was recorded once. This chain uses TRBV4-2 with TRBJ2-5; 12 nucleotides match TRBD1. This CDR3 region has 16 residues. The trim removed 2 bases at V and 4 bases at J, leaving 5 bases unmatched. Germline V gene data show CDR1 as LGHNA and CDR2 as YNFKEQ. CDR3 region: CASSQPGQGAGETQYF. DNA of the CDR3: TGTGCCAGCAGCCAACCGGGACAGGGGGCCGGAGAGACCCAGTACTTC.

This clone has more than one count but fewer than ten. V is TRBV7-7 and J is TRBJ2-1, with 12 bases identical to TRBD1. V trimming: 5 bases; J trimming: 8 bases; junction bases outside the gene matches: 7. Germline V gene lookup returns CDR1 SSHAT and CDR2 FNYEAQ (reference sequence). The CDR3 extends over 15 amino acids. The CDR3 loop reads CASSQGTGGGYEQFF. CDR3 in DNA: TGTGCCAGCAGCCAAGGGACAGGGGGCGGTTATGAGCAGTTCTTC.

This clone was seen more than once but under ten times. The chain combines TRBV5-4 with TRBJ1-4; 7 bases map to TRBD1. Germline CDR1 SGHNT, CDR2 YYREEE (reference sequence). This CDR3 has 16 residues. Germline trimming cut 3 bases from V and 2 bases from J; bases unmatched to any gene: 7. The CDR3 DNA is TGTGCCAGCAGCTCGACCGCGACAGGGACTAATGAAAAACTGTTTTTT. Translated: CASSSTATGTNEKLFF.

This chain connects TRBV6-5 to TRBJ1-5; TRBD1 agrees at 9 bases. CDR3 size: 15 residues. The V gene end was trimmed by 6 bases and the J gene end by 4 bases; junction bases not matched to a gene: 7. Looked up from germline, CDR1 is MNHEY and CDR2 is SVGAGI. CDR3 loop: CASRRDRGENQPQHF. CDR3 nucleotides: TGTGCCAGCAGGCGAGACAGGGGGGAAAATCAGCCCCAGCATTTT.

This clone was seen only a few times. The V call is TRBV4-2, the J call TRBJ2-3, with D tentatively TRBD2 (5 bases). The CDR3 extends over 14 amino acids. V was pared by 6 bases and J by 5 bases, with 15 bases between. CDR1 LGHNA and CDR2 YNFKEQ come from the germline V gene. The CDR3 is CASSPYSRGDTQYF. As DNA, the CDR3 is TGTGCCAGCAGTCCCTATAGCCGGGGAGATACGCAGTATTTT.

This clone was detected a few times. The rearrangement uses TRBV5-6 and TRBJ2-1, with 10 positions matching TRBD2. The V segment lost 4 bases and the J segment 4 bases; nucleotides outside the gene matches: 5. Germline CDR1 is SGHDT and CDR2 is YYEEEE. CDR3 length: 15 amino acids. The CDR3 DNA follows: TGTGCCAGCAGCGAAACTAGCGGGGTTTACAATGAGCAGTTCTTC. It encodes CASSETSGVYNEQFF.

The rearrangement joins TRBV5-1 to TRBJ2-5, with 12 bases identical to TRBD2. The CDR3 has 15 amino acids. V shed 3 bases, J shed 3 bases, and the junction held 3 bases outside the gene matches. The germline CDR1 and CDR2 sequences are SGHRS and YFSETQ. This CDR3 reads CASSWLAGGEETQYF. CDR3 bases: TGCGCCAGCAGCTGGCTAGCGGGGGGGGAAGAGACCCAGTACTTC.

This clone turned up a few times. The rearrangement joins TRBV7-2 to TRBJ2-1; 12 bases map to TRBD1. The CDR3 sequence is 15 residues long. J lost 6 bases, V lost 5 bases, and 5 bases had no gene match. Looked up from germline, CDR1 is SGHTA and CDR2 is FQGNSA. CDR3 sequence (DNA): TGTGCCAGCAGCCCGAGGGACAGGGGGCCCAATGAGCAGTTCTTC. Translated: CASSPRDRGPNEQFF.

This clone appeared a few times. The J gene is TRBJ2-3, the V gene TRBV5-4; D is perhaps TRBD1 (6 bases). CDR1 SGHNT and CDR2 YYREEE come from the germline V gene (reference sequence). The CDR3 runs 13 residues. V was trimmed by 2 bases and J by 4 bases, leaving 8 bases between them. DNA of the CDR3: TGTGCCAGCAGCTTTAAGGGGGCAGATACGCAGTATTTT. It specifies CASSFKGADTQYF.

This clone was seen ten or more times. The chain combines TRBV7-9 with TRBJ1-6; D not certain. Germline V gene lookup returns CDR1 SEHNR and CDR2 FQNEAQ (reference sequence). The V end lost 2 bases, the J end lost 9 bases, and 8 bases lay between the germline ends. This CDR3 has 13 residues. The CDR3 bases are TGTGCCAGCAGCTTAACTATACTTTCACCCCTCCACTTT. Translated, it gives CASSLTILSPLHF. The full variable domain, with the rest looked up from reference TRBV7-9 and TRBJ1-6, is DTGVSQNPRHKITKRGQNVTFRCDPISEHNRLYWYRQTLGQGPEFLTYFQNEAQLEKSRLLSDRFSAERPKGSFSTLEIQRTEQGDSAMYLCASSLTILSPLHFGNGTRLTVT.

The chain links TRBV6-5 to TRBJ1-5, with D hard to call. The CDR3 covers 13 residues. Germline-derived CDR1 and CDR2 are MNHEY and SVGAGI. Trimming removed 7 bases at V and 3 bases at J, with 10 bases between. The CDR3 region has the DNA TGTGCCAGCACCCTAGGAGTCAATCAGCCCCAGCATTTT. This encodes CASTLGVNQPQHF.

V usage is TRBV29-1 and J usage is TRBJ2-2, with D perhaps TRBD2 (6 bases). V gave up 7 bases and J gave up 1 base, with 13 bases separating them. Germline V CDR1 and CDR2: SQVTM, ANQGSEA. The CDR3 has 14 residues. The CDR3 loop is CSAQREVNTGELFF. The CDR3 nucleotides read TGCAGCGCTCAAAGGGAGGTGAACACCGGGGAGCTGTTTTTT.

J is TRBJ1-5 and V is TRBV6-5; 9 nucleotides line up with TRBD1. Looked up from germline, CDR1 is MNHEY and CDR2 is SVGAGI. The J segment lost 6 bases and the V segment lost 5 bases, leaving 8 bases of the junction unmatched. The CDR3 consists of 15 residues. CDR3 sequence: CASSTIGTGSQPQHF. CDR3 sequence (DNA): TGTGCCAGCAGTACGATCGGGACAGGGAGTCAGCCCCAGCATTTT.

The chain recombines TRBV5-4 with TRBJ1-4; TRBD1 agrees at 7 bases. Germline V gives CDR1 SGHNT, CDR2 YYREEE (reference sequence). The CDR3 is 15 amino acids. With V trimmed by 4 bases and J by 8 bases, 11 bases remained unmatched. The CDR3 loop reads CASSTGTDGREKLFF. The CDR3 DNA follows: TGTGCCAGCAGCACCGGGACAGATGGTCGAGAAAAACTGTTTTTT.

Ten or more counts support this clone. The chain combines TRBV9 with TRBJ1-5, with a possible D match to TRBD1 (5 bases). V lost 7 bases, J lost 0 bases, and 8 bases lay in between. This CDR3 spans 13 amino acids. In germline, CDR1 is SGDLS, CDR2 YYNGEE. CDR3: CASGGLSNQPQHF. The CDR3 DNA reads TGTGCCAGCGGGGGACTTAGCAATCAGCCCCAGCATTTT.

V and J are TRBV10-3 and TRBJ1-2; 9 bases match TRBD1. This CDR3 has 14 amino acids. After removal of 7 bases from V and 2 bases from J, the junction contained 5 bases not matched to a gene. Looked up from germline, CDR1 is ENHRY and CDR2 is SYGVKD. The CDR3 region has the DNA TGTGCCATCACCGGGACAGGGCTGAACTATGGCTACACCTTC. It encodes CAITGTGLNYGYTF.

This clone was counted a single time. The rearrangement links TRBV11-2 to TRBJ2-7; 8 bases line up with TRBD1. The J segment lost 5 bases and the V segment lost 4 bases, leaving 7 bases of the junction unmatched. This CDR3 is built from 14 residues. Germline CDR1 and CDR2: SGHAT and FQNNGV. The CDR3 protein is CASSYGTGQNEQYF. Written as DNA, the CDR3 is TGTGCCAGCAGCTACGGGACAGGACAAAACGAGCAGTACTTC.

CDR3 protein: CASSSTTGTHNTGELFF. CDR3 sequence (DNA): TGTGCCAGCAGCTCTACCACAGGGACCCATAACACCGGGGAGCTGTTTTTT. The gene calls are TRBV7-8 and TRBJ2-2; D is perhaps TRBD1 (6 bases). Trimming took off 4 bases at V and 2 bases at J, with 17 bases between the two ends. The CDR3 extends over 17 amino acids. Per germline, CDR1 SGHVS and CDR2 FQNEAQ.

This sequence joins TRBV25-1 and TRBJ2-1, with D possibly matching TRBD2 (5 bases). V was pared by 6 bases and J by 2 bases, with 5 bases between. The length of the CDR3 is 12 residues. Looked up from germline, CDR1 is MGHDK and CDR2 is SYGVNS. CDR3 sequence: CASSGTYNEQFF. For the CDR3, the DNA is TGTGCCAGCAGCGGGACCTACAATGAGCAGTTCTTC. Together with reference TRBV25-1 and TRBJ2-1, the CDR3 gives the full variable domain: EADIYQTPRYLVIGTGKKITLECSQTMGHDKMYWYQQDPGMELHLIHYSYGVNSTEKGDLSSESTVSRIRTEHFPLTLESARPSHTSQYLCASSGTYNEQFFGPGTRLTVL.

The chain employs TRBV11-1 and TRBJ1-4; D is unclear. Germline V gene sequence: CDR1 SGHAT, CDR2 FQDESV (reference sequence). There are 14 residues in the CDR3. V lost 5 bases and J 3 bases, leaving 10 bases between the germline ends. The chain's CDR3 is CASSTGLANEKLFF. CDR3 nucleotides: TGTGCCAGCAGCACCGGACTTGCTAATGAAAAACTGTTTTTT.

V usage is TRBV7-6 and J usage is TRBJ1-3; D gene uncertain. In germline, CDR1 is SGHVS, CDR2 FNYEAQ. V was pared by 5 bases and J by 0 bases, with 8 bases between. The CDR3 is 14 residues long. CDR3 loop: CASSLSFSGNTIYF. As DNA, the CDR3 is TGTGCCAGCAGCCTTTCCTTCTCTGGAAACACCATATATTTT. Filled out from reference TRBV7-6 and TRBJ1-3, the complete variable domain reads GAGVSQSPRYKVTKRGQDVALRCDPISGHVSLYWYRQALGQGPEFLTYFNYEAQQDKSGLPNDRFSAERPEGSISTLTIQRTEQRDSAMYRCASSLSFSGNTIYFGEGSWLTVV.

This clone has a handful of counts. The J gene is TRBJ2-7, the V gene TRBV5-1; 7 positions agree with TRBD1. The V segment lost 1 base and the J segment 3 bases; nucleotides outside the gene matches: 22. CDR1 is SGHRS and CDR2 is YFSETQ in the germline V gene. This CDR3 is 20 amino acids long. The CDR3 sequence: CASSLFDRARGRLPDYEQYF. CDR3 bases: TGCGCCAGCAGCTTGTTCGATCGGGCCAGGGGGAGACTCCCCGACTACGAGCAGTACTTC.

This clone turned up a few times. This chain uses TRBV7-2 with TRBJ2-5, with TRBD1 identical over 9 bases. Germline lookup yields CDR1 SGHTA and CDR2 FQGNSA. V dropped 5 bases and J dropped 5; count of bases not matched to a gene: 9. The CDR3 is 15 residues long. The CDR3 sequence: CASSPWTGEGETQYF. The CDR3 DNA follows: TGTGCCAGCAGCCCCTGGACAGGGGAGGGGGAGACCCAGTACTTC.